Below, 8 T cell receptor beta chains from the same sample are listed, as sequenced in a study of T cells and copy number aberrations in small-cell lung cancer. TCRdb's table, derived via immunoSEQ multiplex PCR, lists solely in-frame clones and lacks some. The sample lists about 1,300 clones, about 80% occurring once. The specimen sequenced was tumor tissue. Every receptor here comes from a woman aged 45-65 years with small cell lung cancer.

V usage is TRBV19 and J usage is TRBJ2-1, with D possibly matching TRBD1 (5 bases). V was cut by 6 bases and J by 3 bases, with 6 bases left in between. Germline CDR1 reads LNHDA; CDR2 reads SQIVND (reference sequence). The CDR3 extends over 12 amino acids. CDR3 nucleotide sequence: TGTGCCAGTAGCGACAGCTACAATGAGCAGTTCTTC. Translation: CASSDSYNEQFF.

CDR3 residues: CASTLGQAYNQPQHF. For the CDR3, the DNA is TGTGCCAGCACCCTGGGCCAAGCGTATAATCAGCCCCAGCATTTT. The chain combines TRBV28 with TRBJ1-5; D gene ambiguous. Trimming stripped 7 bases from V and 4 bases from J, with 17 bases between. The CDR3 runs to 15 residues. The V gene's germline CDR1 is MDHEN and CDR2 SYDVKM.

This rearrangement joins TRBV5-1 to TRBJ2-5, with TRBD2 as a possible D gene (6 bases). The V gene lost 6 bases and the J gene lost 7 bases, with 16 bases spanning the gap. The CDR3 has 13 amino acids. Germline assignment: CDR1 SGHRS and CDR2 YFSETQ. CDR3 region: CASMIGGGGTQYF. The DNA of the CDR3 is TGCGCCAGCATGATCGGGGGAGGAGGGACCCAGTACTTC.

The rearrangement joins TRBV5-4 to TRBJ2-7, with no clear D. V shed 0 bases and J shed 0 bases, with 7 bases lying between them. CDR1 SGHNT and CDR2 YYREEE come from the germline V gene (reference sequence). The CDR3 covers 14 residues. CDR3 DNA sequence: TGTGCCAGCAGCTTGGGTCCGAGCTCCTACGAGCAGTACTTC. Amino acids: CASSLGPSSYEQYF.

The chain carries TRBV7-8 and TRBJ1-1; no reliable D call. CDR1 is SGHVS, CDR2 FQNEAQ, per germline. The V gene lost 3 bases and the J gene lost 0 bases, with 11 bases spanning the gap. This CDR3 is built from 15 residues. The CDR3 DNA is TGTGCCAGCAGCTTCGGGTGGAACATGAACACTGAAGCTTTCTTT. It translates to CASSFGWNMNTEAFF.

Comment on this clone: One junction end does not reproduce the germline sequence, and a read error may be involved. The chain recombines TRBV7-2 with TRBJ2-2; possibly TRBD2 for D (5 bases). The CDR3 contains 14 residues. Germline V gene sequence: CDR1 SGHTA, CDR2 FQGNSA. The CDR3 spells CASSLGQWAGKLFF. As DNA, the CDR3 is TGTGCCAGCAGCTTAGGTCAGTGGGCCGGGAAGCTGTTTTTT.

This sequence joins TRBV5-1 and TRBJ2-2; D is perhaps TRBD1 or TRBD2 (5 bases each). In germline, CDR1 is SGHRS, CDR2 YFSETQ. Trimming pared 3 bases from V and 0 bases from J, leaving 15 bases between. This CDR3 is 17 amino acids long. CDR3 bases: TGCGCCAGCAGCTGGACTGTCGTACAGGCGAACACCGGGGAGCTGTTTTTT. Translating it yields CASSWTVVQANTGELFF.

The CDR3 region is CAWRPVTGGYTF. The CDR3 DNA reads as TGTGCCTGGAGACCGGTGACAGGTGGCTACACCTTC. The rearrangement joins TRBV30 to TRBJ1-2, with D possibly matching TRBD1 (6 bases). Trimming took 3 bases from V and 7 from J, leaving 12 bases between them. This CDR3 is 12 amino acids long. CDR1 and CDR2 from the germline V gene are GTSNPN and SVGIG (reference sequence).